This entry is about one T cell receptor (beta chain). These data belong to a study of blood T cell repertoires in COVID-19. For the study at large: PBMCs, B-cell-depleted T cells, or T cells were the source of the cDNA or gDNA that made up the material.

Germline trimming cut 7 bases from V and 6 bases from J; bases unmatched to any gene: 13. Germline lookup yields CDR1 SNHLY and CDR2 FYNNEI. The CDR3 is 15 residues long. In the source study's methods: Reference gene primer amplification yielded estimated nucleated cell counts. The protocol was immunoSEQ multiplex PCR, while the TCRdb copy is restricted to in-frame clones and leaves out a portion. The V and J calls and clone size come from that table; D and trimming were worked out from the DNA. The sample lists some 180,000 clones, roughly 84% occurring once. This receptor was identified in a man aged 50 to 59 with COVID-19, enrolled during active disease. The sample comprised peripheral blood. J is TRBJ2-3 and V is TRBV2; 7 bases are a match to TRBD2. The CDR3 protein is CASTERAGETDTQYF. As DNA, the CDR3 is TGTGCCAGCACCGAACGGGCGGGAGAGACTGATACGCAGTATTTT.